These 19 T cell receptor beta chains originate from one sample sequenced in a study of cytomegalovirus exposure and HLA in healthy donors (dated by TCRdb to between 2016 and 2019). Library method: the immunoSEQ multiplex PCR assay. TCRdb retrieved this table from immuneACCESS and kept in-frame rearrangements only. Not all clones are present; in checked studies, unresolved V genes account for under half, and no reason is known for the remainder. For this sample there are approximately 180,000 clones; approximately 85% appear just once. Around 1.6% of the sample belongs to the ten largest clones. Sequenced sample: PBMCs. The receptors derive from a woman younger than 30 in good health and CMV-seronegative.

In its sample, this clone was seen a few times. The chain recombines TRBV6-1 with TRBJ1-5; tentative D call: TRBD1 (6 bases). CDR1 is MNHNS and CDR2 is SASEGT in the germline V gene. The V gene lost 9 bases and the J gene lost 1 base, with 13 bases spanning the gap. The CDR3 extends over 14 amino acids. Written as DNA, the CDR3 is TGTGCCAGTAAGCTAGGACAGAGCAATCAGCCCCAGCATTTT. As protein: CASKLGQSNQPQHF.

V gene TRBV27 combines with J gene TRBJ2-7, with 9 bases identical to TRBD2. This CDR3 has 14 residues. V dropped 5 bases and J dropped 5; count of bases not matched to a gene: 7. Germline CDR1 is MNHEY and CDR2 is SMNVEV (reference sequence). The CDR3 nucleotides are TGTGCCAGCAGTAAAAGGACTAGCGTCCACGAGCAGTACTTC. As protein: CASSKRTSVHEQYF.

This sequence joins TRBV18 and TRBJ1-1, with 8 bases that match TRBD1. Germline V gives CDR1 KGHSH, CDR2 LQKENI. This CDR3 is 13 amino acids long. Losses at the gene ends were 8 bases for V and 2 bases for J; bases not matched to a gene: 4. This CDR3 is CASQGQVNTEAFF. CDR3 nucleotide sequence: TGTGCCAGCCAGGGACAGGTTAACACTGAAGCTTTCTTT.

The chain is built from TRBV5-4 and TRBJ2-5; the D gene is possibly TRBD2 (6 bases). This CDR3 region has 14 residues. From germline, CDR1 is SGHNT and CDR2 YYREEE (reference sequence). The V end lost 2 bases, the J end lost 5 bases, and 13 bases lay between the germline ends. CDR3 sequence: CASSLENAGETQYF. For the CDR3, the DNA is TGTGCCAGCAGCTTAGAGAACGCGGGGGAGACCCAGTACTTC.

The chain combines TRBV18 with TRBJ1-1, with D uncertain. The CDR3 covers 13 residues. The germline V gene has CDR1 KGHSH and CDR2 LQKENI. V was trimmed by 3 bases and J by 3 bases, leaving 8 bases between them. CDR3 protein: CASSPSTDTEAFF. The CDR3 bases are TGTGCCAGCTCACCCTCAACGGACACTGAAGCTTTCTTT.

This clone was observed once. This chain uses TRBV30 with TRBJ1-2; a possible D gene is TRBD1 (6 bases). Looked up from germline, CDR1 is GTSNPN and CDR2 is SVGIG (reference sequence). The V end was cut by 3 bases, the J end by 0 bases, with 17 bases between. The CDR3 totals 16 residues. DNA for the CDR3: TGTGCCTGGAGCCGCTATACAGGGCCAGCTAACTATGGCTACACCTTC. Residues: CAWSRYTGPANYGYTF.

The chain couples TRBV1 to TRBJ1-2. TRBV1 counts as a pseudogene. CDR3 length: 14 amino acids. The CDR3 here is CTSSQGSGRYGYTF. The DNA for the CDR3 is TGCACCAGCAGCCAAGGATCAGGGAGGTATGGCTACACCTTC.

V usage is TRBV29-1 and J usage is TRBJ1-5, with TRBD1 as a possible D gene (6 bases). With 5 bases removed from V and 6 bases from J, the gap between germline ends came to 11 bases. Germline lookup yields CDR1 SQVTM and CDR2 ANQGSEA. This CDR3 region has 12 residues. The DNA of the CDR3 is TGCAGCGTTTCAGGGGCAGGTCAGCCCCAGCATTTT. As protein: CSVSGAGQPQHF.

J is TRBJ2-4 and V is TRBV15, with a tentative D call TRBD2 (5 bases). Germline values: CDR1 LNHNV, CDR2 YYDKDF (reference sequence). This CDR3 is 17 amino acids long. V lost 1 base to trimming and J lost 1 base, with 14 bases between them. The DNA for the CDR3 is TGTGCCACCAGCAGAGTGGATTGGGAGTCCGCCAAAAACATTCAGTACTTC. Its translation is CATSRVDWESAKNIQYF. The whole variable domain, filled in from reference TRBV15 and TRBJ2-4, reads DAMVIQNPRYQVTQFGKPVTLSCSQTLNHNVMYWYQQKSSQAPKLLFHYYDKDFNNEADTPDNFQSRRPNTSFCFLDIRSPGLGDTAMYLCATSRVDWESAKNIQYFGAGTRLSVL.

Written as DNA, the CDR3 is TGTGCCTGGAGTGTAGAACAGGGGAAAGGATACACCTTC. Its translation is CAWSVEQGKGYTF. J is TRBJ1-2 and V is TRBV30, with TRBD1 identical over 7 bases. Germline-derived CDR1 and CDR2 are GTSNPN and SVGIG (reference sequence). J lost 11 bases, V lost 0 bases, and 9 bases had no gene match. The CDR3 is made up of 13 amino acids.

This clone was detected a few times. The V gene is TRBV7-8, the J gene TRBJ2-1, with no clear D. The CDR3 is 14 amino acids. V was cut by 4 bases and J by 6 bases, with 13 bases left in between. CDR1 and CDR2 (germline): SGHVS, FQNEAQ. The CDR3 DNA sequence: TGTGCCAGCAGCTCCTCCTTCCTAGGCAATGAGCAGTTCTTC. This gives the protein CASSSSFLGNEQFF.

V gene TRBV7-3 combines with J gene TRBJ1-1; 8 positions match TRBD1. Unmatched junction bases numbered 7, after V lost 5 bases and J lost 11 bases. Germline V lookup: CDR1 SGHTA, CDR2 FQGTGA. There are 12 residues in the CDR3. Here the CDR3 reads CASSAGTGRAFF. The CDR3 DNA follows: TGTGCCAGCAGCGCCGGGACAGGACGGGCTTTCTTT. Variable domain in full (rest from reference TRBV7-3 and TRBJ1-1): GAGVSQTPSNKVTEKGKYVELRCDPISGHTALYWYRQSLGQGPEFLIYFQGTGAADDSGLPNDRFFAVRPEGSVSTLKIQRTERGDSAVYLCASSAGTGRAFFGQGTRLTVV.

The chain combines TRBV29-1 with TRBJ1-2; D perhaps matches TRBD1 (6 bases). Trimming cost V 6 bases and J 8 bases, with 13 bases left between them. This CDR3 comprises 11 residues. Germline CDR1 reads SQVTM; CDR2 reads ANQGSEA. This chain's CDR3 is CSVGHRAGYTF. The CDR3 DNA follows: TGCAGCGTCGGACACAGGGCGGGCTACACCTTC. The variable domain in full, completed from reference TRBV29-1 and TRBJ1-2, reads SAVISQKPSRDICQRGTSLTIQCQVDSQVTMMFWYRQQPGQSLTLIATANQGSEATYESGFVIDKFPISRPNLTFSTLTVSNMSPEDSSIYLCSVGHRAGYTFGSGTRLTVV.

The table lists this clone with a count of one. Here the CDR3 reads CASSKGQGLADTQYF. The CDR3 DNA is TGCGCCAGCAGCAAAGGACAGGGCTTAGCGGATACGCAGTATTTT. The chain links TRBV5-1 to TRBJ2-3; TRBD1 matches at 8 bases. Germline CDR1 SGHRS, CDR2 YFSETQ. This CDR3 spans 15 amino acids. V dropped 4 bases and J dropped 6; count of bases not matched to a gene: 10.

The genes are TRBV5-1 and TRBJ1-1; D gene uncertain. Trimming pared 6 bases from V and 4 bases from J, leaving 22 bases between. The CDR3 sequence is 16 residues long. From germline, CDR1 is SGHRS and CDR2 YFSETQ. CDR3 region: CASISDSVGAFTEAFF. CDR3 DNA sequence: TGCGCCAGCATCTCCGATTCTGTGGGCGCATTCACTGAAGCTTTCTTT.

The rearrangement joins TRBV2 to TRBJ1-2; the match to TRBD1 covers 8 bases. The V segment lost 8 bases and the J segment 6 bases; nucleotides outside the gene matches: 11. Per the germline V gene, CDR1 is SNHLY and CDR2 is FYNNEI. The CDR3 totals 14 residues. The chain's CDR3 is CASVGQGIWDGYTF. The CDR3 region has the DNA TGTGCCAGCGTTGGACAGGGAATATGGGATGGCTACACCTTC.

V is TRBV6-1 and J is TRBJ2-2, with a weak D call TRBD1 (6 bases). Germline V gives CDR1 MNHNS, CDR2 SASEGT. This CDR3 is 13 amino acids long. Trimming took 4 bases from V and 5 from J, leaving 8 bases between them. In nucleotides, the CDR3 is TGTGCCAGCAGTGGACAGGCAACCGGGGAGCTGTTTTTT. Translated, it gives CASSGQATGELFF.

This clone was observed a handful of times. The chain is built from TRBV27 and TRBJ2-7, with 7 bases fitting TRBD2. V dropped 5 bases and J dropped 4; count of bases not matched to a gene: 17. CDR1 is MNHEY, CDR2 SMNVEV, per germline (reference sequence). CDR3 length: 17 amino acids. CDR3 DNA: TGTGCCAGCAGTGATCTGACCCGGATCGGGGGGTTGTACGAGCAGTACTTC. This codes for CASSDLTRIGGLYEQYF.

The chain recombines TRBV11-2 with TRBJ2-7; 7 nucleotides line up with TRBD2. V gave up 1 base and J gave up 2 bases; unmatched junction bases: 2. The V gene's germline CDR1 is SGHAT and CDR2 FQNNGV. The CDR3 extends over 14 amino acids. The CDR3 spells CASSLVAGAYEQYF. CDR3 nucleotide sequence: TGTGCCAGCAGCTTAGTTGCGGGAGCCTACGAGCAGTACTTC.